This T cell receptor beta chain was recovered during a study of T cells after yellow fever vaccination. Study results and limitations: When the response was secondary, it was weaker but reached its peak faster, day 5 versus 15. Primary-vaccination clones mostly resurfaced post-booster (nearly 97% CD4, roughly 90% CD8).

This clonotype was detected a few times. Its target is unknown. 5'RACE template switching generated TCR cDNA, adding a universal primer site and UMIs. TCRdb reprocessed the 5' RACE reads via MiXCR and lists one record per CDR3 protein. The repertoire holds 320,000 or so distinct CDR3 sequences, with approximately 8% as singletons. Sequencing was performed on PBMCs, taken about 49 days after the first yellow fever vaccination. The sequence derives from a man aged 18 to 30 who received the YFV17D yellow fever vaccine.

The CDR3 here is CSARDPSGGQETQYF. The CDR3 nucleotides are TGCAGTGCTAGAGATCCTAGCGGGGGCCAAGAGACCCAGTACTTC. The gene calls are TRBV20-1 and TRBJ2-5; 10 bases are shared with TRBD2. The CDR3 loop spans 15 amino acids. The V gene's germline CDR1 is DFQATT and CDR2 SNEGSKA (reference sequence). V dropped 0 bases and J dropped 1; count of bases not matched to a gene: 2.